This entry describes one T cell receptor beta chain. These data originate in a study of T cell changes during pregnancy in multiple sclerosis. This table comes from immunoSEQ multiplex PCR, and its TCRdb copy is limited to in-frame clones, with some not included. The repertoire holds over 60,000 clones, with roughly 90% as singletons. Germline lookup yields CDR1 LNHNV and CDR2 YYDKDF (reference sequence). The V segment lost 2 bases and the J segment 3 bases; nucleotides outside the gene matches: 0. CDR3 length equals 13 residues. The V and J genes are TRBV15 and TRBJ1-2; 7 bases line up with TRBD1. This TCR was sampled from a female donor in good health, enrolled as a control in a pregnancy study. Sequencing was performed on CD4+ T cells from peripheral blood mononuclear cells, taken in the third trimester of pregnancy. The CDR3 loop reads CATSRQGDYGYTF. DNA of the CDR3: TGTGCCACCAGCAGACAGGGGGACTATGGCTACACCTTC. Complete variable domain (other parts from reference TRBV15 and TRBJ1-2): DAMVIQNPRYQVTQFGKPVTLSCSQTLNHNVMYWYQQKSSQAPKLLFHYYDKDFNNEADTPDNFQSRRPNTSFCFLDIRSPGLGDTAMYLCATSRQGDYGYTFGSGTRLTVV.